One sample yielded the 27 T cell receptor beta chains listed below, sequenced in a study of blood T cell repertoires in COVID-19. Method: immunoSEQ multiplex PCR; TCRdb's copy keeps in-frame clones and lacks some. The repertoire includes approximately 170,000 clones, 80% to 90% of them detected once, and roughly 2% sits in the top ten. Sequenced material: peripheral blood. These TCRs come from a woman of 80 years or more with acute or convalescent COVID-19.

The chain carries TRBV9 and TRBJ2-2; 9 bases map to TRBD2. V shed 3 bases and J 7 bases; nucleotides not matched to a gene: 10. Germline CDR1 SGDLS, CDR2 YYNGEE. This CDR3 region has 16 residues. This CDR3 reads CASSADLAGLGGELFF. CDR3 in DNA: TGTGCCAGCAGCGCAGATCTAGCGGGGTTGGGCGGGGAGCTGTTTTTT.

The rearrangement links TRBV30 to TRBJ2-2; no firm D call. The CDR3 loop spans 14 amino acids. Trimming stripped 0 bases from V and 1 base from J, with 6 bases between. Germline CDR1 reads GTSNPN; CDR2 reads SVGIG (reference sequence). CDR3 sequence: CAWSVFMNTGELFF. CDR3 nucleotide sequence: TGTGCCTGGAGTGTATTTATGAACACCGGGGAGCTGTTTTTT.

V is TRBV7-9 and J is TRBJ2-3; D possibly corresponds to TRBD1 (6 bases). The CDR3 sequence is 13 residues long. With 0 bases removed from V and 7 bases from J, the gap between germline ends came to 8 bases. Germline V lookup: CDR1 SEHNR, CDR2 FQNEAQ (reference sequence). The CDR3 sequence is CASSLAQGYTQYF. Written as DNA, the CDR3 is TGTGCCAGCAGCTTAGCACAGGGATATACGCAGTATTTT.

The V and J genes are TRBV5-1 and TRBJ2-3, with 9 positions matching TRBD1. With V trimmed by 0 bases and J by 5 bases, 7 bases remained unmatched. The CDR3 spans 16 residues. Germline V gene lookup returns CDR1 SGHRS and CDR2 YFSETQ. This CDR3 is CASSLAGQGFEDTQYF. CDR3 in DNA: TGCGCCAGCAGCTTGGCAGGACAGGGGTTCGAAGATACGCAGTATTTT.

This clone appeared once. The chain joins TRBV7-2 to TRBJ2-3; no firm D call. V was cut by 5 bases and J by 1 base, with 10 bases left in between. Germline-derived CDR1 and CDR2 are SGHTA and FQGNSA. This CDR3 spans 14 amino acids. CDR3 residues: CASSPAAGTDTQYF. CDR3 nucleotide sequence: TGTGCCAGCAGCCCCGCGGCGGGCACAGATACGCAGTATTTT. The variable domain in full, with the rest retrieved from reference TRBV7-2 and TRBJ2-3, is GAGVSQSPSNKVTEKGKDVELRCDPISGHTALYWYRQSLGQGLEFLIYFQGNSAPDKSGLPSDRFSAERTGGSVSTLTIQRTQQEDSAVYLCASSPAAGTDTQYFGPGTRLTVL.

The chain links TRBV6-1 to TRBJ2-7; TRBD2 matches 7 bases. In germline, CDR1 is MNHNS, CDR2 SASEGT. There are 17 residues in the CDR3. V lost 1 base, J lost 3 bases, and 12 bases stayed unmatched. CDR3 in amino acids: CASSEGLGGGLHYEQYF. In nucleotides, the CDR3 is TGTGCCAGCAGTGAAGGCTTGGGGGGGGGTCTTCACTACGAGCAGTACTTC.

This rearrangement joins TRBV19 to TRBJ2-5; maybe TRBD1 (6 bases). The germline V gene encodes CDR1 LNHDA and CDR2 SQIVND (reference sequence). Trimming took 10 bases from V and 5 from J, leaving 17 bases between them. The CDR3 sequence is 13 residues long. The CDR3 nucleotides are TGTGCCACCAGGGGTATCGGTTTCGAGACCCAGTACTTC. This gives the protein CATRGIGFETQYF.

The V and J genes are TRBV5-4 and TRBJ2-7; D might be TRBD2 (5 bases). CDR3 size: 16 residues. The V gene lost 0 bases and the J gene lost 0 bases, with 13 bases spanning the gap. The germline V gene has CDR1 SGHNT and CDR2 YYREEE (reference sequence). CDR3 DNA: TGTGCCAGCAGCTTGGACCTAGCCCGAAGCTCCTACGAGCAGTACTTC. Translating it yields CASSLDLARSSYEQYF.

The chain combines TRBV18 with TRBJ1-6, with D possibly being TRBD1 (6 bases). Germline CDR1 and CDR2: KGHSH and LQKENI. V was cut by 6 bases and J by 7 bases, with 19 bases left in between. This CDR3 is built from 16 residues. The CDR3 DNA reads TGTGCCAGCTCCCCCGACAGGTGGCTCCCCAATTCACCCCTCCACTTT. Residues: CASSPDRWLPNSPLHF.

As to this clone: Other DNA sequences of this sample code for an identical CDR3. This chain joins TRBV19 and TRBJ1-3; 8 positions agree with TRBD1. CDR1 LNHDA and CDR2 SQIVND come from the germline V gene (reference sequence). The CDR3 is 14 residues long. The V gene end was trimmed by 5 bases and the J gene end by 4 bases; junction bases not matched to a gene: 4. In DNA, the CDR3 is TGTGCCAGTAGTCCCCGGACAGGGGGAAACACCATATATTTT. This translates into CASSPRTGGNTIYF.

This rearrangement joins TRBV29-1 to TRBJ1-4; no clear D gene. Germline loops: CDR1 SQVTM, CDR2 ANQGSEA. CDR3 size: 14 residues. Trimming pared 4 bases from V and 0 bases from J, leaving 9 bases between. The CDR3 region is CSVVGGATNEKLFF. The CDR3 coding sequence is TGCAGCGTTGTTGGCGGGGCAACTAATGAAAAACTGTTTTTT.

This chain joins TRBV12-3 or TRBV12-4 and TRBJ1-4, with D perhaps TRBD1 (5 bases). The CDR3 runs to 13 residues. The V gene lost 2 bases and the J gene lost 7 bases, with 8 bases spanning the gap. The CDR3 DNA sequence: TGTGCCAGCAGTTTAATAGGGGCTGAAAAACTGTTTTTT. Amino acids: CASSLIGAEKLFF.

The V gene is TRBV27, the J gene TRBJ2-6; 12 bases fit TRBD1. J was trimmed by 2 bases and V by 5 bases; bases with no gene match: 4. Germline loops: CDR1 MNHEY, CDR2 SMNVEV (reference sequence). CDR3 length equals 17 residues. The CDR3 nucleotides are TGTGCCAGCAGTCCCCGGGACAGGGGGCCTGGGGCCAACGTCCTGACTTTC. As protein: CASSPRDRGPGANVLTF.

This clone was seen more than once but under ten times. The chain uses TRBV5-5 and TRBJ1-4; D is undetermined. Looked up from germline, CDR1 is SGHKS and CDR2 is YYEKEE (reference sequence). V lost 4 bases, J lost 7 bases, and 14 bases lay in between. The CDR3 covers 14 residues. The CDR3 DNA sequence: TGTGCCAGCAGCCCGCGGTCGGGGAGTGAAAAACTGTTTTTT. Encoded protein: CASSPRSGSEKLFF.

V usage is TRBV2 and J usage is TRBJ2-7; 7 nucleotides agree with TRBD1. J was trimmed by 7 bases and V by 1 base; bases with no gene match: 10. The CDR3 totals 15 residues. The germline CDR1 and CDR2 sequences are SNHLY and FYNNEI. CDR3 sequence reads: CASSEGGLTGVEQYF. The CDR3 bases are TGTGCCAGCAGTGAAGGAGGACTTACAGGGGTAGAGCAGTACTTC. Looking up the rest from reference TRBV2 and TRBJ2-7 gives the full variable domain: EPEVTQTPSHQVTQMGQEVILRCVPISNHLYFYWYRQILGQKVEFLVSFYNNEISEKSEIFDDQFSVERPDGSNFTLKIRSTKLEDSAMYFCASSEGGLTGVEQYFGPGTRLTVT.

The V and J genes are TRBV7-2 and TRBJ2-5; 8 nucleotides line up with TRBD2. V lost 5 bases to trimming and J lost 7 bases; unmatched junction nucleotides: 15. CDR3 size: 16 residues. Germline V lookup: CDR1 SGHTA, CDR2 FQGNSA. The CDR3 sequence is CASSQGTAAGVGTQYF. Written as DNA, the CDR3 is TGTGCCAGCAGCCAGGGAACCGCAGCGGGGGTCGGGACCCAGTACTTC.

This clone appeared once. The chain combines TRBV18 with TRBJ1-3; 7 positions match TRBD1. V trimming: 2 bases; J trimming: 1 base; junction bases outside the gene matches: 5. The CDR3 has 16 amino acids. The V gene's germline CDR1 is KGHSH and CDR2 LQKENI. In nucleotides, the CDR3 is TGTGCCAGCTCACCATCAACAGGGGAATCTGGAAACACCATATATTTT. Translating gives CASSPSTGESGNTIYF.

The chain has TRBV6-5 and TRBJ2-5; D possibly corresponds to TRBD1 (6 bases). The germline CDR1 and CDR2 sequences are MNHEY and SVGAGI. V lost 7 bases and J 2 bases, leaving 11 bases between the germline ends. The CDR3 spans 13 residues. Written as DNA, the CDR3 is TGTGCCAGCAAGCTTGGACAGCAAGAGACCCAGTACTTC. Translation gives CASKLGQQETQYF.

This clone was seen only a few times. The V call is TRBV23-1, the J call TRBJ2-7; D gene unclear. TRBV23-1 is labeled an ORF, and its function is uncertain. Trimming took off 6 bases at V and 6 bases at J, with 9 bases between the two ends. There are 11 residues in the CDR3. CDR3 amino acids: CASRPLPEQYF. The CDR3 DNA reads TGCGCCAGCAGACCTCTACCCGAGCAGTACTTC.

V is TRBV7-8 and J is TRBJ2-3; TRBD1 agrees at 7 bases. Trimming took 3 bases from V and 3 from J; bases not matched to a gene: 6. Germline CDR1 and CDR2: SGHVS and FQNEAQ. The CDR3 is 15 amino acids. The CDR3 DNA sequence: TGTGCCAGCAGCTTGTCTAGACAGGGAACAGATACGCAGTATTTT. It codes for CASSLSRQGTDTQYF.

This chain connects TRBV7-3 to TRBJ2-3; 8 bases agree with TRBD1. Germline CDR1 SGHTA, CDR2 FQGTGA. The CDR3 is 16 residues long. V was pared by 2 bases and J by 6 bases, with 10 bases of the junction left unmatched. The CDR3 DNA sequence: TGTGCCAGCAGCTTAGGGGCGCCAGGGGGCGGGGATACGCAGTATTTT. Protein sequence: CASSLGAPGGGDTQYF.

The chain has TRBV6-6 and TRBJ1-5; D may be TRBD1 (5 bases). Germline CDR1 is MNHNY and CDR2 is SVGAGI (reference sequence). This CDR3 spans 13 amino acids. Trimming left V 2 bases short and J 6 bases short, with 8 bases between. The CDR3 bases are TGTGCCAGCAGTTACCCAGGGTCTCAGCCCCAGCATTTT. Protein: CASSYPGSQPQHF.

This clone was counted a few times. V usage is TRBV6-2 or TRBV6-3 and J usage is TRBJ1-1; D remains unclear. V was shortened by 6 bases and J by 5 bases, with 25 bases between the two germline ends. Germline CDR1 MNHEY, CDR2 SVGEGT. This CDR3 is built from 17 residues. The CDR3 DNA is TGTGCCAGCAGCCGAAGGTTCGAAACCCAACGGGGAACTGAAGCTTTCTTT. This sequence encodes CASSRRFETQRGTEAFF.

This clone has just a few counts. The V call is TRBV7-9, the J call TRBJ1-1, with 7 bases identical to TRBD1. This CDR3 has 15 residues. Trimming took 1 base from V and 4 from J; bases not matched to a gene: 6. CDR1 SEHNR and CDR2 FQNEAQ come from the germline V gene (reference sequence). The CDR3 reads CASSLGPQGSTEAFF. The CDR3 nucleotides are TGTGCCAGCAGCTTAGGACCACAGGGGAGCACTGAAGCTTTCTTT. The whole variable domain, remainder taken from reference TRBV7-9 and TRBJ1-1, is DTGVSQNPRHKITKRGQNVTFRCDPISEHNRLYWYRQTLGQGPEFLTYFQNEAQLEKSRLLSDRFSAERPKGSFSTLEIQRTEQGDSAMYLCASSLGPQGSTEAFFGQGTRLTVV.

The CDR3 DNA follows: TGTGCCAGCAGCCAAGCGGCAGGGGCGGAAAAACTGTTTTTT. This codes for CASSQAAGAEKLFF. J is TRBJ1-4 and V is TRBV3-1 (or the pseudogene TRBV3-2), with D maybe TRBD1 (6 bases). With 1 base removed from V and 8 bases from J, the gap between germline ends came to 11 bases. Per germline, CDR1 LGHDT and CDR2 YNNKEL (reference sequence). The CDR3 covers 14 residues.

The gene calls are TRBV7-8 and TRBJ2-7, with 8 bases fitting TRBD2. The CDR3 is 15 residues long. Looked up from germline, CDR1 is SGHVS and CDR2 is FQNEAQ. The J segment lost 4 bases and the V segment lost 5 bases, leaving 10 bases of the junction unmatched. CDR3 bases: TGTGCCAGCAGCCCCCGGGCTGCGGGGGGTTACGAGCAGTACTTC. It codes for CASSPRAAGGYEQYF. Using reference TRBV7-8 and TRBJ2-7 for the parts outside the CDR3, the full variable domain is GAGVSQSPRYKVAKRGQDVALRCDPISGHVSLFWYQQALGQGPEFLTYFQNEAQLDKSGLPSDRFFAERPEGSVSTLKIQRTQQEDSAVYLCASSPRAAGGYEQYFGPGTRLTVT.

The chain couples TRBV12-1 to TRBJ2-1; the table assigns TRBD2, which was not confirmed against the DNA. TRBV12-1 is labeled a pseudogene. The CDR3 has 14 residues. The CDR3 spells CASSSRLGGCEQFF. In DNA, the CDR3 is TGTGCCAGCAGCTCCCGCTTGGGGGGTTGTGAGCAGTTCTTC.